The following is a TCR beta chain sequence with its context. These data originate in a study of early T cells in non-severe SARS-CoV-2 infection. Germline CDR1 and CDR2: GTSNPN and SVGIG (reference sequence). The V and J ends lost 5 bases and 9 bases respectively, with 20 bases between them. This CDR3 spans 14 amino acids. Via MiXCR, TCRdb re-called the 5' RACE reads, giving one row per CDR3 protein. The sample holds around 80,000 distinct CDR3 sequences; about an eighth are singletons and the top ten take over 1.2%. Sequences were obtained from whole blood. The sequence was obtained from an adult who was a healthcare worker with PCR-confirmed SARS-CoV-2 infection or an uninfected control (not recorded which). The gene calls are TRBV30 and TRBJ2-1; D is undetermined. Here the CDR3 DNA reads TGTGCCTGGGGAGTCACTGGAAACGTGGGTGAGCAGTTCTTC. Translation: CAWGVTGNVGEQFF.